The rows below give T cell receptor beta chains drawn from one sample of a study of blood T cell repertoires in COVID-19. TCRdb's copy holds only in-frame clones and misses some; the assay was immunoSEQ multiplex PCR. The sample lists more than 50,000 clones, roughly 75% occurring once. Input material: peripheral blood. The receptor source for this set is a human donor in a cohort sampled during active COVID-19. Each CDR3 is given with its conserved first and last residue. The order of the fields is V gene, D gene, J gene, CDR3 length, clone size, CDR3 DNA, CDR3 protein. The D gene is left open where the match is weak. Size values are once, few and many counts, or a class for expanded clones, and some rows have none.

V gene: TRBV27
D gene: TRBD1
J gene: TRBJ2-2
CDR3 length: 14
clone size: .
CDR3 DNA: TGTGCAACCTCCCCAAGGGGGCGGGTAGGGGAGCTGTTTTTT
CDR3 protein: CATSPRGRVGELFF

V gene: TRBV7-3
D gene: .
J gene: TRBJ1-1
CDR3 length: 13
clone size: .
CDR3 DNA: TGTGCCAGCAGCAGGGGTAAGAACACTGAAGCTTTCTTT
CDR3 protein: CASSRGKNTEAFF

V gene: TRBV3-1/TRBV3-2
D gene: .
J gene: TRBJ2-7
CDR3 length: 14
clone size: .
CDR3 DNA: TGTGCCAGCAGCCAAGTTGCTAGCTCCTACGAGCAGTACTTC
CDR3 protein: CASSQVASSYEQYF

V gene: TRBV7-6
D gene: .
J gene: TRBJ2-6
CDR3 length: 14
clone size: .
CDR3 DNA: TGTGCCAGCAGCTTACCGGCTGGGGCCAACGTCCTGACTTTC
CDR3 protein: CASSLPAGANVLTF

V gene: TRBV10-1
D gene: .
J gene: TRBJ2-6
CDR3 length: 14
clone size: .
CDR3 DNA: TGCGCCAGCAGTGTGGCCCCCGGGGCCAACGTCCTGACTTTC
CDR3 protein: CASSVAPGANVLTF

V gene: TRBV24-1
D gene: .
J gene: TRBJ2-5
CDR3 length: 15
clone size: .
CDR3 DNA: TGTGCCACCAGTGATTCACAGACCGCACAAGAGACCCAGTACTTC
CDR3 protein: CATSDSQTAQETQYF

V gene: TRBV19
D gene: .
J gene: TRBJ2-6
CDR3 length: 17
clone size: .
CDR3 DNA: TGTGCCAGTAGTATCGACGGAGGATACTCTGGGGCCAACGTCCTGACTTTC
CDR3 protein: CASSIDGGYSGANVLTF

V gene: TRBV6-6
D gene: .
J gene: TRBJ2-1
CDR3 length: 11
clone size: .
CDR3 DNA: TGTGCCAGCAGTGACAGGAATGAGCAGTTCTTC
CDR3 protein: CASSDRNEQFF

V gene: TRBV5-1
D gene: TRBD1
J gene: TRBJ2-7
CDR3 length: 13
clone size: .
CDR3 DNA: TGCGCCAGCAGCTTAGGGGGCGCGAGGGAGCAGTACTTC
CDR3 protein: CASSLGGAREQYF

V gene: TRBV4-2
D gene: .
J gene: TRBJ1-5
CDR3 length: 13
clone size: .
CDR3 DNA: TGTGCCAGCAGCCAGGAGCCGGATCAGCCCCAGCATTTT
CDR3 protein: CASSQEPDQPQHF

V gene: TRBV28
D gene: .
J gene: TRBJ1-1
CDR3 length: 14
clone size: .
CDR3 DNA: TGTGCCAGCAGGCCCGGACAGAGGAACACTGAAGCTTTCTTT
CDR3 protein: CASRPGQRNTEAFF

V gene: TRBV4-3
D gene: TRBD2
J gene: TRBJ2-7
CDR3 length: 20
clone size: .
CDR3 DNA: TGCGCCAGCAGCCAAGTAGCCCCAAGGACTAGCGGACAGAGCTCCTACGAGCAGTACTTC
CDR3 protein: CASSQVAPRTSGQSSYEQYF

V gene: TRBV5-4
D gene: .
J gene: TRBJ2-1
CDR3 length: 15
clone size: .
CDR3 DNA: TGTGCCAGCAGCTTGGCGGCAGGTATTGTCAATGAGCAGTTCTTC
CDR3 protein: CASSLAAGIVNEQFF

V gene: TRBV27
D gene: TRBD2
J gene: TRBJ2-1
CDR3 length: 13
clone size: .
CDR3 DNA: TGTGCCAGCAGTTTACTAGCGGGAGGCGAGCAGTTCTTC
CDR3 protein: CASSLLAGGEQFF

V gene: TRBV7-8
D gene: .
J gene: TRBJ1-3
CDR3 length: 16
clone size: once
CDR3 DNA: TGTGCCAGCAGCTTAGGAGGGTCTCGCTCTGGAAACACCATATATTTT
CDR3 protein: CASSLGGSRSGNTIYF

V gene: TRBV11-3
D gene: TRBD1
J gene: TRBJ1-1
CDR3 length: 15
clone size: .
CDR3 DNA: TGTGCCAGCAGCGTAGGACAGGGTACCTCTGTTGAAGCTTTCTTT
CDR3 protein: CASSVGQGTSVEAFF

V gene: TRBV18
D gene: .
J gene: TRBJ2-3
CDR3 length: 15
clone size: .
CDR3 DNA: TGTGCCAGCTCACCCGCAGGGATTAGCACAGATACGCAGTATTTT
CDR3 protein: CASSPAGISTDTQYF

V gene: TRBV5-1
D gene: .
J gene: TRBJ2-7
CDR3 length: 16
clone size: .
CDR3 DNA: TGCGCCAGCAGCCCCAACAGGGTCGGTCGAGCCGTCGAGCAGTACTTC
CDR3 protein: CASSPNRVGRAVEQYF

V gene: TRBV19
D gene: .
J gene: TRBJ1-2
CDR3 length: 16
clone size: .
CDR3 DNA: TGTGCCAGTAGTGGCGGGTCAACGGTCGCCCCCAGTGGCTACACCTTC
CDR3 protein: CASSGGSTVAPSGYTF

V gene: TRBV7-6
D gene: .
J gene: TRBJ2-2
CDR3 length: 15
clone size: .
CDR3 DNA: TGTGCCAGCAGCCGTACGCCTAGCTTATCCGGGGAGCTGTTTTTT
CDR3 protein: CASSRTPSLSGELFF

V gene: TRBV7-2
D gene: .
J gene: TRBJ1-2
CDR3 length: 14
clone size: .
CDR3 DNA: TGTGCCAGCAGCTCCGACAGGTCCTGGGATGGCTACACCTTC
CDR3 protein: CASSSDRSWDGYTF

V gene: TRBV29-1
D gene: .
J gene: TRBJ2-7
CDR3 length: 11
clone size: .
CDR3 DNA: TGCAGGGGGGCGGGGGAGTACGAGCAGTACTTC
CDR3 protein: CRGAGEYEQYF

V gene: TRBV19
D gene: .
J gene: TRBJ2-5
CDR3 length: 14
clone size: .
CDR3 DNA: TGTGCCAGTTCCCGAAGGGCAGGCGGGGAGACCCAGTACTTC
CDR3 protein: CASSRRAGGETQYF

V gene: TRBV4-3
D gene: .
J gene: TRBJ2-7
CDR3 length: 17
clone size: .
CDR3 DNA: TGCGCCAGCAGCCAAGATCGGGCAGGCGGCCATCGGGGCGAGCAGTACTTC
CDR3 protein: CASSQDRAGGHRGEQYF

V gene: TRBV28
D gene: .
J gene: TRBJ1-1
CDR3 length: 14
clone size: .
CDR3 DNA: TGTGCCAGCAGCCACCCTAGTGCTAACACTGAAGCTTTCTTT
CDR3 protein: CASSHPSANTEAFF

V gene: TRBV14
D gene: .
J gene: TRBJ2-7
CDR3 length: 15
clone size: .
CDR3 DNA: TGTGCCAGCAGCCCTTACCTCGACAGGACCTACGAGCAGTACTTC
CDR3 protein: CASSPYLDRTYEQYF

V gene: TRBV11-2
D gene: TRBD2
J gene: TRBJ2-7
CDR3 length: 14
clone size: .
CDR3 DNA: TGTGCCAGCAGCTTAGTTGCGGGAGATGATGAGCAGTACTTC
CDR3 protein: CASSLVAGDDEQYF

V gene: TRBV21-1
D gene: .
J gene: TRBJ2-5
CDR3 length: 13
clone size: .
CDR3 DNA: TGTGCCCGGGGAGGGGGGGCGCAAGAGACCCAGTACTTC
CDR3 protein: CARGGGAQETQYF

V gene: TRBV5-1
D gene: TRBD2
J gene: TRBJ2-3
CDR3 length: 16
clone size: .
CDR3 DNA: TGCGCCAGCAGCTTGGTACTAGCGGGAGGGCCAGATACGCAGTATTTT
CDR3 protein: CASSLVLAGGPDTQYF

V gene: TRBV15
D gene: .
J gene: TRBJ2-3
CDR3 length: 17
clone size: .
CDR3 DNA: TGTGCCACCAGCAGGGGGGGCGGACACAGGGGTGTGGATACGCAGTATTTT
CDR3 protein: CATSRGGGHRGVDTQYF

V gene: TRBV7-6
D gene: TRBD1
J gene: TRBJ1-1
CDR3 length: 16
clone size: .
CDR3 DNA: TGTGCCAGCAGCTTAACCCGGACAGGGGGGTCCCCCGAAGCTTTCTTT
CDR3 protein: CASSLTRTGGSPEAFF

V gene: TRBV6-1
D gene: .
J gene: TRBJ1-3
CDR3 length: 15
clone size: .
CDR3 DNA: TGTGCCAGCAGTGACCATAGGACAACTGGAAACACCATATATTTT
CDR3 protein: CASSDHRTTGNTIYF

V gene: TRBV4-2
D gene: .
J gene: TRBJ2-5
CDR3 length: 13
clone size: .
CDR3 DNA: TGTGCCAGCAGCCAGAGCATTGGAGAGACCCAGTACTTC
CDR3 protein: CASSQSIGETQYF

V gene: TRBV19
D gene: TRBD1
J gene: TRBJ1-1
CDR3 length: 13
clone size: .
CDR3 DNA: TGTGCCAGCGACAGGGGGCAGGGCACTGAAGCTTTCTTT
CDR3 protein: CASDRGQGTEAFF

V gene: TRBV5-1
D gene: TRBD1
J gene: TRBJ2-7
CDR3 length: 17
clone size: .
CDR3 DNA: TGCGCCAGCAGTCACCATTTTTCGACAGGGGTAGCCTACGAGCAGTACTTC
CDR3 protein: CASSHHFSTGVAYEQYF

V gene: TRBV18
D gene: .
J gene: TRBJ2-7
CDR3 length: 14
clone size: .
CDR3 DNA: TGTGCCAGCTCCCCCGACCAGGGGATCTACGAGCAGTACTTC
CDR3 protein: CASSPDQGIYEQYF

V gene: TRBV27
D gene: TRBD2
J gene: TRBJ2-7
CDR3 length: 15
clone size: .
CDR3 DNA: TGTGCCAGCAGTTCCAGCGGGAGGGGGCTAAACGAGCAGTACTTC
CDR3 protein: CASSSSGRGLNEQYF

V gene: TRBV18
D gene: TRBD1
J gene: TRBJ2-6
CDR3 length: 18
clone size: .
CDR3 DNA: TGTGCCAGCTCACCACTTGGACAGGGGGCCTCTGGGGCCAACGTCCTGACTTTC
CDR3 protein: CASSPLGQGASGANVLTF

V gene: TRBV5-1
D gene: TRBD1
J gene: TRBJ2-7
CDR3 length: 14
clone size: few
CDR3 DNA: TGCGCCAGCAGCCCCGAGGGGGCGGGTTACGAGCAGTACTTC
CDR3 protein: CASSPEGAGYEQYF

V gene: TRBV28
D gene: TRBD1
J gene: TRBJ1-5
CDR3 length: 15
clone size: .
CDR3 DNA: TGTGCCAGTCAGGGGACAGGGGGCGGCAATCAGCCCCAGCATTTT
CDR3 protein: CASQGTGGGNQPQHF

V gene: TRBV2
D gene: TRBD1
J gene: TRBJ2-7
CDR3 length: 15
clone size: .
CDR3 DNA: TGTGCCAGCAGTGGGTCGGGACAGGGTACCTACGAGCAGTACTTC
CDR3 protein: CASSGSGQGTYEQYF

V gene: TRBV5-4
D gene: TRBD2
J gene: TRBJ2-7
CDR3 length: 13
clone size: medium-sized
CDR3 DNA: TGTGCCAGCAGTCCCGGGACTAGTAACGAGCAGTACTTC
CDR3 protein: CASSPGTSNEQYF

V gene: TRBV4-3
D gene: TRBD2
J gene: TRBJ2-7
CDR3 length: 15
clone size: .
CDR3 DNA: TGCGCCAGCAGCCTCGGACTAGCGGGTAGCTACGAGCAGTACTTC
CDR3 protein: CASSLGLAGSYEQYF

V gene: TRBV18
D gene: TRBD1
J gene: TRBJ1-2
CDR3 length: 18
clone size: .
CDR3 DNA: TGTGCCAGCTCACCAAGCAGACAGGGTCAATGGACTAACTATGGCTACACCTTC
CDR3 protein: CASSPSRQGQWTNYGYTF

V gene: TRBV28
D gene: TRBD2
J gene: TRBJ2-6
CDR3 length: 18
clone size: .
CDR3 DNA: TGTGCCAGCAGTACCCCCGGGGGAGGGCCATCCGGGGCCAACGTCCTGACTTTC
CDR3 protein: CASSTPGGGPSGANVLTF

V gene: TRBV6-4
D gene: TRBD1
J gene: TRBJ2-7
CDR3 length: 14
clone size: .
CDR3 DNA: TGTGCCAGCAGTCCGGGACAGGGTCGTCGCGAGCAGTACTTC
CDR3 protein: CASSPGQGRREQYF

V gene: TRBV18
D gene: TRBD1
J gene: TRBJ1-2
CDR3 length: 14
clone size: .
CDR3 DNA: TGTGCCAGCTCACTAGGACAGGGGCCCTATGGCTACACCTTC
CDR3 protein: CASSLGQGPYGYTF